The sample holds a few counts of the clone carrying this T cell receptor beta chain. Its cognate antigen is unknown. Sample-barcoded 5' priming and a J-beta primer mix drove a second PCR of about 6 to 12 cycles. One entry per CDR3 protein, called by TCRdb with MiXCR from the 5' RACE reads. This sample carries hundreds of thousands of distinct CDR3 sequences, around 54% of them seen once, and the ten largest clones take over 30%. This sample stems from a study of blood T cells in healthy people across ages. V lost 5 bases, J lost 3 bases, and 10 bases lay in between. This CDR3 has 13 amino acids. CDR1 and CDR2 (germline): SEHNR, FQNEAQ (reference sequence). Study-wide results and caveats: Donors of long life had a larger count of naive CD4+ cells and greater diversity than aged donors. Because donor CMV status was unknown, expanded clonotype changes were possibly confounded. Older age coincided with a roughly linear decline in TCR beta diversity per million T cells. Since the PBMCs were unsorted, naive and antigen-experienced cells could not be conclusively compared.

The chain joins TRBV7-9 to TRBJ1-1; a possible D gene is TRBD1 (6 bases). What was sequenced was blood. The sequence derives from a man aged 55-75 years in good health. CDR3 DNA sequence: TGTGCCAGCAGCCCCTGGACAGACACTGAAGCTTTCTTT. Encoded protein: CASSPWTDTEAFF.